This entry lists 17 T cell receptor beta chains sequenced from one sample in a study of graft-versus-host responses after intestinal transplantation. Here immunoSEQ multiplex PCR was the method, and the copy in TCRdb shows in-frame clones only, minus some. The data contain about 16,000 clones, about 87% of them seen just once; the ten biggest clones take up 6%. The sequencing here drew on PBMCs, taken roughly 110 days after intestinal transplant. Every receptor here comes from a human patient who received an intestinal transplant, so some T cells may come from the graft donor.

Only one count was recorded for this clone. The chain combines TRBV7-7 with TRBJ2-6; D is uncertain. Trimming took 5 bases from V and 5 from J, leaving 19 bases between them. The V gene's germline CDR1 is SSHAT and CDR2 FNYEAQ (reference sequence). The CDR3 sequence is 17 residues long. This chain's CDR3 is CASSLVCPQSRANVLTF. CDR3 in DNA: TGTGCCAGCAGCCTGGTATGCCCACAAAGTCGGGCCAACGTCCTGACTTTC. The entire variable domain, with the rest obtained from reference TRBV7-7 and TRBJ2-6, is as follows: GAGVSQSPRYKVTKRGQDVTLRCDPISSHATLYWYQQALGQGPEFLTYFNYEAQPDKSGLPSDRFSAERPEGSISTLTIQRTEQRDSAMYRCASSLVCPQSRANVLTFGAGSRLTVL.

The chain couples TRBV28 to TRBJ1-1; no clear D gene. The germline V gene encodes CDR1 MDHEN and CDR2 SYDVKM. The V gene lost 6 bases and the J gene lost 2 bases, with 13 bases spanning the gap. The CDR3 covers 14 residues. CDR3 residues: CASRERGPNTEAFF. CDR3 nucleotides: TGTGCCAGCAGGGAACGGGGTCCTAACACTGAAGCTTTCTTT.

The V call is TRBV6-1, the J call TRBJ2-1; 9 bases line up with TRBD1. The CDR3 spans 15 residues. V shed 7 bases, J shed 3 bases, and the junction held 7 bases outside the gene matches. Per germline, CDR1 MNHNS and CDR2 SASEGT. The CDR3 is CASTVTGGFYNEQFF. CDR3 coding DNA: TGTGCCAGCACTGTGACAGGGGGATTCTACAATGAGCAGTTCTTC.

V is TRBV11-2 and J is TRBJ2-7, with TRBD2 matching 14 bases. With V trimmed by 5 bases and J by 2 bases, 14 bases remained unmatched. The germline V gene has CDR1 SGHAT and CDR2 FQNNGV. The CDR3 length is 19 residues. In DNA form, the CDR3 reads TGTGCCAGCAGCATTGTGGCCGGGACTAGCGGGAGCCAGCCCTACGAGCAGTACTTC. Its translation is CASSIVAGTSGSQPYEQYF.

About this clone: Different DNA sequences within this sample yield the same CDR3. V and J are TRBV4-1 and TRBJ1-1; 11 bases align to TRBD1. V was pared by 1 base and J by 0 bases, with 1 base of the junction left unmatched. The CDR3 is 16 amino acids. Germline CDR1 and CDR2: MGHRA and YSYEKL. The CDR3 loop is CASSQGTGGLNTEAFF. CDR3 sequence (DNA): TGCGCCAGCAGCCAAGGGACAGGGGGCCTGAACACTGAAGCTTTCTTT.

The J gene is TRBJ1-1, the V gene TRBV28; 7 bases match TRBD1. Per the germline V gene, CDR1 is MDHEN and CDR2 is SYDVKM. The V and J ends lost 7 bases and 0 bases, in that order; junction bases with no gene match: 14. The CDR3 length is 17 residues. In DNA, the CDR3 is TGTGCCAGCACTCCCCGAGGGGGCGCGATCATGAACACTGAAGCTTTCTTT. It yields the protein CASTPRGGAIMNTEAFF.

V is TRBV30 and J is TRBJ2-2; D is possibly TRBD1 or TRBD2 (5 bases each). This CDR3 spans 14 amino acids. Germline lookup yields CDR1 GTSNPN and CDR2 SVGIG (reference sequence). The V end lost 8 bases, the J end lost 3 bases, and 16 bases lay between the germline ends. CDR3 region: CAGDLGKHTGELFF. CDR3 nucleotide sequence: TGTGCCGGGGACCTTGGAAAGCACACCGGGGAGCTGTTTTTT.

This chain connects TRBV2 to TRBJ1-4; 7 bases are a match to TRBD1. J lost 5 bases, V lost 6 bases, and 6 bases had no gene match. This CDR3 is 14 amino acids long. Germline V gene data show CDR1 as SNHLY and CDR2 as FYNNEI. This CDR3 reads CASSPGQINEKLFF. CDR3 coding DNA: TGTGCCAGCAGCCCGGGACAGATAAATGAAAAACTGTTTTTT.

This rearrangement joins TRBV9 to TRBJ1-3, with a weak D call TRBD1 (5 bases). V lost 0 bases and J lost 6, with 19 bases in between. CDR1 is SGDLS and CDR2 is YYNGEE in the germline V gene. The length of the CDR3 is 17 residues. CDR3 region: CASSVGGRPGVVNTIYF. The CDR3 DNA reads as TGTGCCAGCAGCGTAGGGGGCCGACCGGGAGTGGTAAACACCATATATTTT.

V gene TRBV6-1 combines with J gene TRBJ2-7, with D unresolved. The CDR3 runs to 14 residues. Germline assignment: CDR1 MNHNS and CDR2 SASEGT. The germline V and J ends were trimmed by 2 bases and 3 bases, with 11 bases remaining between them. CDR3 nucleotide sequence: TGTGCCAGCAGTGAATTGGGATTTCTCTACGAGCAGTACTTC. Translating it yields CASSELGFLYEQYF.

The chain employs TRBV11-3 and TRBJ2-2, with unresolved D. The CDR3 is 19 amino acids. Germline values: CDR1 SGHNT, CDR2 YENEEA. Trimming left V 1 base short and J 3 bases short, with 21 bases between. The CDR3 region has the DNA TGTGCCAGCAGCTTAGTCCATTCCGGCTTCAGGATCGACACCGGGGAGCTGTTTTTT. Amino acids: CASSLVHSGFRIDTGELFF.

The CDR3 DNA follows: TGTGCCAGCAGCAATACTAGCGGGAGTATAGACGAGCAGTACTTC. Translation gives CASSNTSGSIDEQYF. The chain carries TRBV7-2 and TRBJ2-7; TRBD2 agrees at 11 bases. Per germline, CDR1 SGHTA and CDR2 FQGNSA. V lost 5 bases, J lost 5 bases, and 8 bases stayed unmatched. This CDR3 contains 15 residues.

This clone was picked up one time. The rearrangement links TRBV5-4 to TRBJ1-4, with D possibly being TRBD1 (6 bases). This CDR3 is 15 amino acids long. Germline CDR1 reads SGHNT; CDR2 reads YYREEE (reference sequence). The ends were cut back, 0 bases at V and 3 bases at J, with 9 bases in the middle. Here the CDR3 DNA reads TGTGCCAGCAGCTTGGGGGCAGGGGCTAATGAAAAACTGTTTTTT. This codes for CASSLGAGANEKLFF.

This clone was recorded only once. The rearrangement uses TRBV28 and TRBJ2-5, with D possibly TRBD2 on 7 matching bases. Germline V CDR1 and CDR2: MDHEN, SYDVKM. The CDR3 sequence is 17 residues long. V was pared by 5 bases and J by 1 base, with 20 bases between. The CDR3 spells CASSQVGGALSQETQYF. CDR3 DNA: TGTGCCAGCAGTCAGGTTGGGGGGGCGCTTTCCCAAGAGACCCAGTACTTC.

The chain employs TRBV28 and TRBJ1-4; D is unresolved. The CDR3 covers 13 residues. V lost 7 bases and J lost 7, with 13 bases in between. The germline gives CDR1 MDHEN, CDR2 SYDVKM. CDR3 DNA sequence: TGTGCCAGCACCTTTCTGATGACTGAAAAACTGTTTTTT. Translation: CASTFLMTEKLFF.

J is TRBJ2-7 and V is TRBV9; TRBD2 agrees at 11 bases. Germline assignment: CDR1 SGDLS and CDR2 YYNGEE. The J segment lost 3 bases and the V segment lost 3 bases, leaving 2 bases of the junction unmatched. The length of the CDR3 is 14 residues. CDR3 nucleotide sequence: TGTGCCAGCAGCGGTGGGACTAGCGGCTACGAGCAGTACTTC. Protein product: CASSGGTSGYEQYF. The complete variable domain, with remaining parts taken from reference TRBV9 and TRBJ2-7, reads DSGVTQTPKHLITATGQRVTLRCSPRSGDLSVYWYQQSLDQGLQFLIQYYNGEERAKGNILERFSAQQFPDLHSELNLSSLELGDSALYFCASSGGTSGYEQYFGPGTRLTVT.

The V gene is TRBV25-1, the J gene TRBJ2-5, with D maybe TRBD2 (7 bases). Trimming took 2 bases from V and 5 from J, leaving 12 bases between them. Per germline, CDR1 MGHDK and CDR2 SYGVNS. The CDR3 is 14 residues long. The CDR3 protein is CASSEGGAGETQYF. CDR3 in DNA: TGTGCCAGCAGTGAAGGGGGGGCCGGCGAGACCCAGTACTTC.